This T cell receptor (beta chain) was sequenced in a study of CD8+CD57+ T cells in acquired aplastic anemia. The wider study: The study obtained an average of about 3.1 ug of DNA from sorted CD4+ and CD8+ cells. Study-level findings and limits: Found in both controls and patients were some 30 CD8+ CDR3 sequences.

According to the study, genomic DNA was the template for TCR beta VDJ and CDR3 profiling. Each CDR3 protein is one row after TCRdb ran MiXCR on the reads. The table shows about 150,000 distinct CDR3 sequences, with approximately 52% occurring only once. By flow cytometry, patients selected for sequencing had shown an expansion of CD8+CD57+ cells. In all patients, the disease was severe acquired aplastic anemia. There was no therapy given to any patient before the blood sampling took place. Trimming stripped 2 bases from V and 2 bases from J, with 13 bases between. CDR3 length: 16 amino acids. Looked up from germline, CDR1 is MNHEY and CDR2 is SVGEGT. On this clonotype: Antigen: not known.

The clonotype comes from a human donor with aplastic anemia. The sequenced material came from sorted CD4+, CD8+, or CD8+CD57+ T cells (not recorded which) from PBMCs. The genes are TRBV6-2 or TRBV6-3 and TRBJ1-5; D unclear. This chain's CDR3 is CASSYTAGVGNQPQHF. Written as DNA, the CDR3 is TGTGCCAGCAGTTACACGGCCGGTGTGGGCAATCAGCCCCAGCATTTT.